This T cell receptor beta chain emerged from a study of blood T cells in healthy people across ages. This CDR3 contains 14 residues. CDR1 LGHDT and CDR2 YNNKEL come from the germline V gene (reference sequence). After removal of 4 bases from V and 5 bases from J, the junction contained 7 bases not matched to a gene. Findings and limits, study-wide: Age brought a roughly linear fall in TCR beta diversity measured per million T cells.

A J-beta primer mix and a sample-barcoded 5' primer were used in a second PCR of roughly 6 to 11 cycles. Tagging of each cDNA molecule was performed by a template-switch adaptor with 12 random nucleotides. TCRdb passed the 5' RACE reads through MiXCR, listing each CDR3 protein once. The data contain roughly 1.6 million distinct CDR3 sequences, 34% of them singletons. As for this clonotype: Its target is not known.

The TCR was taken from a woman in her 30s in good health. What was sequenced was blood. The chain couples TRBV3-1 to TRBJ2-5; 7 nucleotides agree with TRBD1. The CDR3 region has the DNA TGTGCCAGCAGCCGGCAGGGGGTTGCGGAGACCCAGTACTTC. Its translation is CASSRQGVAETQYF.